The rows below give T cell receptor beta chains drawn from one sample of a study of T cell responses to AZD1222 COVID-19 vaccine. Assay: immunoSEQ multiplex PCR; the TCRdb copy retains only in-frame clones and omits some. The sample comprises more than 85,000 clones, about 90% of which are singletons, and about 7.5% rests with the top ten. The source was peripheral blood, collected on day 0 of AZD1222 vaccination. These receptors came from an adult in good health. CDR3s include the opening cysteine and the closing phenylalanine or tryptophan.

j_gene | v_gene | CDR3aa
TRBJ2-2 | TRBV19 | CASTPGRLSGKDTGELFF
TRBJ2-7 | TRBV28 | CASGALRYEQYF
TRBJ1-5 | TRBV7-8 | CASSLGQGGQPQHF
TRBJ2-1 | TRBV2 | CASAGTSGREMGEQFF
TRBJ1-1 | TRBV9 | CASSPAGVYTEAFF
TRBJ1-1 | TRBV5-1 | CASSVEGAGTEAFF
TRBJ2-3 | TRBV5-1 | CASTGQGTADTQYF
TRBJ1-2 | TRBV2 | CASRDRAANYGYTF
TRBJ1-5 | TRBV19 | CASSNPRGVGNQPQHF
TRBJ1-4 | TRBV28 | CASSSHRGGEKLFF
TRBJ1-1 | TRBV18 | CASSPGKETEAFF
TRBJ1-6 | TRBV15 | CATSRGLDNSPLHF
TRBJ2-5 | TRBV9 | CASSVADRETQYF
TRBJ2-1 | TRBV5-4 | CASSLKRLAAYNEQFF
TRBJ2-3 | TRBV6-5 | CASSLIGLLDTQYF